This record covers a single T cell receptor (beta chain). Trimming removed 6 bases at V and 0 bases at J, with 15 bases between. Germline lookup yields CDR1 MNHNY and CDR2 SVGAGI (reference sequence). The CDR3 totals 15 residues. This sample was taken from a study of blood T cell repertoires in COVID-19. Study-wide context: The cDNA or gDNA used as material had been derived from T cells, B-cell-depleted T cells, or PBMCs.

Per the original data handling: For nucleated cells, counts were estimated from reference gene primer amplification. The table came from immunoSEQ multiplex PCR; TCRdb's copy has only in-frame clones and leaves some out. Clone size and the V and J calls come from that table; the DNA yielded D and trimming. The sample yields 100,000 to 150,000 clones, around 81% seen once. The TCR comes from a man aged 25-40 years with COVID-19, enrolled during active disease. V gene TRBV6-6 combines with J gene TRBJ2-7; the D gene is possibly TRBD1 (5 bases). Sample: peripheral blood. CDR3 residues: CASRIKQGDSYEQYF. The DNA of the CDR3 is TGTGCCAGCAGGATTAAGCAGGGTGACTCCTACGAGCAGTACTTC.